The rows below give T cell receptor beta chains drawn from one sample of a study of blood T cell repertoires in COVID-19. The repertoire was sequenced with immunoSEQ multiplex PCR; TCRdb's copy has only in-frame clones and lacks some. The table lists just under 350,000 clones, around 91% of them singletons. The material sequenced was peripheral blood. These receptors originate from a woman aged 18 to 35 who had recovered from COVID-19. Both conserved end residues are part of each CDR3. The D gene is left open where the match is weak. Where a row states a size, it is once, few, many or the class of an expanded clone; other rows omit it.

TRBD1,NA,TRBV7-9,TRBJ1-4,CASSLAPGQGAGTNEKLFF,TGTGCCAGCAGCTTAGCGCCGGGTCAGGGGGCAGGGACTAATGAAAAACTGTTTTTT
TRBD1,NA,TRBV19,TRBJ1-2,CASTPGTGGWYGYTF,TGTGCCAGTACCCCGGGGACAGGGGGCTGGTATGGCTACACCTTC
NA,NA,TRBV5-1,TRBJ2-1,CASSLAVGGEQFF,TGCGCCAGCAGCTTGGCGGTTGGCGGTGAGCAGTTCTTC
NA,NA,TRBV19,TRBJ1-2,CASSRAAFFYGYTF,TGTGCCAGTAGTAGGGCAGCTTTTTTTTATGGCTACACCTTC
NA,few,TRBV3-1/TRBV3-2,TRBJ2-2,CASSPPYTGELFF,TGTGCCAGCAGCCCTCCTTACACCGGGGAGCTGTTTTTT
NA,NA,TRBV9,TRBJ2-3,CASSVVGATDTQYF,TGTGCCAGCAGCGTAGTGGGGGCTACAGATACGCAGTATTTT
NA,NA,TRBV5-4,TRBJ2-5,CASSFLVTETQYF,TGTGCCAGCAGCTTCCTAGTTACGGAGACCCAGTACTTC
NA,NA,TRBV4-1,TRBJ1-2,CASSQPFDKSNYGYTF,TGCGCCAGCAGCCAACCTTTTGACAAGTCAAACTATGGCTACACCTTC
NA,NA,TRBV5-4,TRBJ2-1,CASSPWGPSDNEQFF,TGTGCCAGCAGCCCGTGGGGGCCCTCGGACAATGAGCAGTTCTTC
TRBD2,NA,TRBV29-1,TRBJ2-3,CSVVGAGGPGDTQYF,TGCAGCGTTGTTGGAGCGGGAGGGCCGGGAGATACGCAGTATTTT
TRBD1,NA,TRBV5-1,TRBJ1-2,CASSPLPGTGYGYTF,TGCGCCAGCAGCCCGCTTCCTGGGACAGGGTATGGCTACACCTTC
TRBD2,NA,TRBV27,TRBJ2-3,CASSLAGTKRFTDTQYF,TGTGCCAGCAGTTTAGCCGGGACTAAAAGATTCACAGATACGCAGTATTTT
NA,NA,TRBV9,TRBJ2-1,CASSVDSSYNEQFF,TGTGCCAGCAGCGTAGACAGCTCCTACAATGAGCAGTTCTTC
NA,once,TRBV25-1,TRBJ2-2,CASSEYRDTGELFF,TGTGCCAGCAGTGAATACAGGGACACCGGGGAGCTGTTTTTT
NA,NA,TRBV7-2,TRBJ1-1,CASSLDQGTTEAFF,TGTGCCAGCAGCTTAGACCAGGGGACCACTGAAGCTTTCTTT
TRBD1,NA,TRBV7-8,TRBJ1-2,CASSLEPRQGGGYTF,TGTGCCAGCAGCTTAGAACCCAGACAGGGCGGTGGCTACACCTTC
NA,NA,TRBV20-1,TRBJ1-3,CSASYGNTIYF,TGCAGTGCTAGCTACGGAAACACCATATATTTT
NA,NA,TRBV2,TRBJ1-2,CASRGEGYTF,TGTGCCAGCAGAGGGGAAGGCTACACCTTC
NA,NA,TRBV18,TRBJ1-1,CASSPFSQPNTEAFF,TGTGCCAGCTCACCATTTTCACAGCCGAACACTGAAGCTTTCTTT
NA,NA,TRBV7-9,TRBJ1-5,CASSFGTGGGQPQHF,TGTGCCAGCAGCTTTGGTACGGGTGGAGGTCAGCCCCAGCATTTT
NA,once,TRBV5-1,TRBJ1-1,CASQQGTEAFF,TGCGCCAGCCAACAGGGAACTGAAGCTTTCTTT
TRBD2,NA,TRBV10-3,TRBJ2-2,CAISESHPSGNTGELFF,TGTGCCATCAGTGAGTCCCACCCTAGCGGGAACACCGGGGAGCTGTTTTTT
TRBD2,NA,TRBV5-8,TRBJ2-1,CASSLRLAGRNEQFF,TGTGCCAGCAGCTTGAGACTAGCGGGAAGGAATGAGCAGTTCTTC
NA,NA,TRBV7-2,TRBJ2-3,CASAGQNTQYF,TGTGCCAGCGCGGGACAGAATACGCAGTATTTT
NA,NA,TRBV6-2/TRBV6-3,TRBJ1-4,CASSRDSVQPGKLFF,TGTGCCAGCAGCCGGGACTCAGTTCAGCCGGGAAAACTGTTTTTT
NA,NA,TRBV6-5,TRBJ2-1,CASRAGSEQFF,TGTGCCAGCAGAGCTGGGAGTGAGCAGTTCTTC
NA,NA,TRBV10-3,TRBJ2-3,CAISGRGPDSTDTQYF,TGTGCCATCAGTGGGAGAGGTCCAGACAGCACAGATACGCAGTATTTT
NA,once,TRBV25-1,TRBJ2-1,CASRLEYNEQFF,TGTGCCAGCAGACTCGAATACAATGAGCAGTTCTTC
NA,NA,TRBV5-6,TRBJ1-1,CASSYSTGSLHTEAFF,TGTGCCAGCAGCTACTCTACAGGGAGTCTCCACACTGAAGCTTTCTTT
TRBD2,NA,TRBV7-2,TRBJ2-2,CASSLASSGRAGELFF,TGTGCCAGCAGCTTAGCGTCTAGCGGGAGGGCCGGGGAGCTGTTTTTT
NA,NA,TRBV6-6,TRBJ2-5,CASSYSNRVRETQYF,TGTGCCAGCAGTTACTCGAACAGGGTGAGAGAGACCCAGTACTTC
NA,once,TRBV6-5,TRBJ2-1,CASSYTSGLGADEQFF,TGTGCCAGCAGTTACACCTCGGGACTCGGAGCTGATGAGCAGTTCTTC
TRBD2,NA,TRBV9,TRBJ2-5,CASSVALTSGTETQYF,TGTGCCAGCAGCGTAGCTTTAACTAGCGGGACAGAGACCCAGTACTTC
NA,NA,TRBV2,TRBJ1-5,CASSSDSGNQPQHF,TGTGCCAGCAGTTCGGACAGTGGCAATCAGCCCCAGCATTTT
TRBD1,once,TRBV10-3,TRBJ1-2,CAITLGTGRNYGYTF,TGTGCCATCACCCTCGGGACAGGCCGCAACTATGGCTACACCTTC
NA,NA,TRBV6-5,TRBJ1-2,CASTALGGGYTF,TGTGCCAGCACCGCCCTGGGGGGGGGCTACACCTTC
TRBD1,NA,TRBV27,TRBJ2-1,CASSFTPTGIDEQFF,TGTGCCAGCAGTTTCACCCCGACAGGGATCGATGAGCAGTTCTTC
TRBD2,NA,TRBV11-3,TRBJ2-1,CASSLAVSGSSYNEQFF,TGTGCCAGCAGCTTAGCGGTTAGCGGGAGCTCCTACAATGAGCAGTTCTTC
NA,once,TRBV6-2/TRBV6-3,TRBJ1-1,CASSTTRGRPMNTEAFF,TGTGCCAGCAGTACGACACGGGGTCGGCCTATGAACACTGAAGCTTTCTTT
NA,NA,TRBV27,TRBJ1-1,CASSLLGAGSTEAFF,TGTGCCAGCAGTTTATTAGGCGCAGGATCTACTGAAGCTTTCTTT
NA,NA,TRBV29-1,TRBJ1-1,CSVEPHRQSEAFF,TGCAGCGTTGAACCTCATCGACAGTCTGAAGCTTTCTTT
NA,NA,TRBV3-1/TRBV3-2,TRBJ2-3,CASSPPGTGTQYF,TGTGCCAGCAGCCCGCCGGGAACGGGTACGCAGTATTTT
NA,NA,TRBV24-1,TRBJ2-2,CATIRFPVSGLNGELFF,TGTGCCACCATCCGTTTCCCCGTCTCGGGACTTAACGGGGAGCTGTTTTTT
TRBD1,NA,TRBV19,TRBJ1-2,CASTPGQFNYGYTF,TGTGCCAGTACCCCGGGACAGTTCAACTATGGCTACACCTTC
TRBD1,NA,TRBV9,TRBJ1-4,CASSARTGGEGKLFF,TGTGCCAGCAGCGCCCGGACAGGGGGCGAGGGAAAACTGTTTTTT
TRBD1,NA,TRBV10-3,TRBJ2-3,CAISEGTGRPTDTQYF,TGTGCCATCAGTGAGGGGACAGGGCGCCCTACAGATACGCAGTATTTT
NA,NA,TRBV7-2,TRBJ1-2,CASSLKQGYGYTF,TGTGCCAGCAGCTTAAAACAGGGCTATGGCTACACCTTC
NA,NA,TRBV7-2,TRBJ2-3,CASSSTPGLRGRDTQYF,TGTGCCAGCAGCTCAACACCGGGACTCCGGGGAAGGGATACGCAGTATTTT
TRBD1,few,TRBV3-1/TRBV3-2,TRBJ1-2,CASSFGQGEGYTF,TGTGCCAGCAGCTTTGGACAGGGCGAGGGCTACACCTTC
TRBD2,NA,TRBV7-6,TRBJ2-5,CASSREREGYQTQYF,TGTGCCAGCAGCCGAGAGCGGGAGGGCTACCAGACCCAGTACTTC
NA,NA,TRBV5-1,TRBJ2-1,CASRLTSSSYNEQFF,TGCGCCAGCAGACTCACCTCGAGCTCCTACAATGAGCAGTTCTTC
TRBD1,NA,TRBV11-2,TRBJ1-6,CASSLVDRDSPLHF,TGTGCCAGCAGCTTAGTGGACAGGGATTCACCCCTCCACTTT
NA,NA,TRBV4-3,TRBJ2-2,CASSRRQGAGELFF,TGCGCCAGCAGCCGACGACAAGGGGCCGGGGAGCTGTTTTTT